This is a list of T cell receptor beta chains from one sample in a study of blood T cells in healthy people across ages. TCRdb re-analysed the 5' RACE reads in MiXCR, keeping a single row per CDR3 protein. Of 1.5 million to 2 million distinct CDR3 sequences detected, less than 50% appear once; the ten largest clones hold less than 2.5%. Sequenced material: blood. The receptors were gathered from a woman in her thirties or forties in good health. Both conserved end residues are part of each CDR3. The order of the fields is J gene, D gene, V gene, clone size, CDR3 protein, CDR3 DNA. The D gene is left open where the match is weak. Size is omitted from some rows. Given values are once, few, many or a class for expanded clones.

J gene: TRBJ2-5
D gene: TRBD2
V gene: TRBV4-1
clone size: NA
CDR3 protein: CASSQLGLARETQYF
CDR3 DNA: TGCGCCAGCAGCCAACTGGGACTAGCTCGGGAGACCCAGTACTTC

J gene: TRBJ1-2
D gene: NA
V gene: TRBV29-1
clone size: NA
CDR3 protein: CSVESRQINYGYTF
CDR3 DNA: TGCAGCGTTGAAAGTCGGCAGATTAACTATGGCTACACCTTC

J gene: TRBJ1-5
D gene: NA
V gene: TRBV20-1
clone size: NA
CDR3 protein: CSANQDSPPQHF
CDR3 DNA: TGCAGTGCGAATCAGGACTCTCCTCCCCAGCATTTT

J gene: TRBJ2-5
D gene: TRBD2
V gene: TRBV6-2/TRBV6-3
clone size: NA
CDR3 protein: CASSYPTTSGDKETQYF
CDR3 DNA: TGTGCCAGCAGTTACCCGACAACTAGCGGGGATAAAGAGACCCAGTACTTC

J gene: TRBJ2-1
D gene: NA
V gene: TRBV5-6
clone size: NA
CDR3 protein: CASSLGPWGSGDNEQFF
CDR3 DNA: TGTGCCAGCAGCTTGGGCCCCTGGGGTTCGGGAGACAATGAGCAGTTCTTC

J gene: TRBJ2-4
D gene: NA
V gene: TRBV20-1
clone size: few
CDR3 protein: CSAGETAKNIQYF
CDR3 DNA: TGCAGTGCTGGAGAGACAGCCAAAAACATTCAGTACTTC

J gene: TRBJ1-2
D gene: TRBD1
V gene: TRBV4-3
clone size: NA
CDR3 protein: CASSQSGQICAYGYTF
CDR3 DNA: TGCGCCAGCAGCCAATCGGGACAGATTTGTGCCTATGGCTACACCTTC

J gene: TRBJ2-5
D gene: NA
V gene: TRBV20-1
clone size: few
CDR3 protein: CSAGRNLEETQYF
CDR3 DNA: TGCAGTGCTGGACGGAACTTAGAAGAGACCCAGTACTTC

J gene: TRBJ2-1
D gene: NA
V gene: TRBV4-3
clone size: NA
CDR3 protein: CASSQDPGGSSYNEQFF
CDR3 DNA: TGTGCCAGCAGCCAAGATCCTGGGGGGAGCTCCTACAATGAGCAGTTCTTC

J gene: TRBJ1-2
D gene: NA
V gene: TRBV3-1
clone size: NA
CDR3 protein: CASSQDEGRGGYTF
CDR3 DNA: TGTGCCAGCAGCCAAGATGAGGGACGAGGTGGCTACACCTTC

J gene: TRBJ1-5
D gene: NA
V gene: TRBV29-1
clone size: few
CDR3 protein: CSVVGRAVNQPQHF
CDR3 DNA: TGCAGCGTTGTTGGCAGGGCGGTGAACCAGCCCCAGCATTTT

J gene: TRBJ2-7
D gene: NA
V gene: TRBV7-2
clone size: NA
CDR3 protein: CASSLTASSGEQYF
CDR3 DNA: TGTGCCAGCAGCTTAACCGCTAGTTCGGGAGAGCAGTACTTC

J gene: TRBJ1-2
D gene: NA
V gene: TRBV4-2
clone size: NA
CDR3 protein: CASSQDVGSNYGYTF
CDR3 DNA: TGTGCCAGCAGCCAAGATGTCGGCAGTAACTATGGCTACACCTTC

J gene: TRBJ2-3
D gene: NA
V gene: TRBV7-2
clone size: NA
CDR3 protein: CASSTSGSRTDTQYF
CDR3 DNA: TGTGCCAGCAGCACTTCAGGGTCACGCACAGATACGCAGTATTTT

J gene: TRBJ1-6
D gene: TRBD1
V gene: TRBV7-9
clone size: NA
CDR3 protein: CASSLTGALGDSPLHF
CDR3 DNA: TGTGCCAGCAGCTTAACAGGGGCACTAGGGGATTCACCCCTCCACTTT

J gene: TRBJ2-1
D gene: TRBD2
V gene: TRBV12-3/TRBV12-4
clone size: few
CDR3 protein: CASSFQAGDPNEQFF
CDR3 DNA: TGTGCCAGCAGTTTTCAAGCGGGGGACCCCAATGAGCAGTTCTTC

J gene: TRBJ2-1
D gene: TRBD2
V gene: TRBV20-1
clone size: NA
CDR3 protein: CSAPGGGYNEQFF
CDR3 DNA: TGCAGTGCTCCGGGGGGGGGCTACAATGAGCAGTTCTTC

J gene: TRBJ2-1
D gene: NA
V gene: TRBV28
clone size: NA
CDR3 protein: CAISVRSSYNEQFF
CDR3 DNA: TGTGCCATCTCTGTAAGAAGCTCCTACAATGAGCAGTTCTTC

J gene: TRBJ1-2
D gene: NA
V gene: TRBV11-2
clone size: NA
CDR3 protein: CASSYTRYDYTF
CDR3 DNA: TGTGCCAGCAGCTACACGAGATATGACTACACCTTC

J gene: TRBJ1-6
D gene: NA
V gene: TRBV6-5
clone size: NA
CDR3 protein: CASSYAGLVNSPLHF
CDR3 DNA: TGTGCCAGCAGTTACGCAGGGTTGGTGAATTCACCCCTCCACTTT

J gene: TRBJ2-3
D gene: NA
V gene: TRBV9
clone size: NA
CDR3 protein: CASSVAPALDTQYF
CDR3 DNA: TGTGCCAGCAGCGTAGCTCCCGCGCTGGATACGCAGTATTTT

J gene: TRBJ2-4
D gene: NA
V gene: TRBV20-1
clone size: NA
CDR3 protein: CSASLGQGWNIQYF
CDR3 DNA: TGCAGTGCTAGTTTAGGTCAGGGGTGGAACATTCAGTACTTC

J gene: TRBJ2-1
D gene: TRBD2
V gene: TRBV4-3
clone size: NA
CDR3 protein: CASSQGLAGSAQRNEQFF
CDR3 DNA: TGCGCCAGCAGCCAAGGGCTAGCGGGGTCCGCCCAGCGCAATGAGCAGTTCTTC

J gene: TRBJ2-7
D gene: TRBD1
V gene: TRBV4-3
clone size: few
CDR3 protein: CASSHDWTGPSYEQYF
CDR3 DNA: TGCGCCAGCAGCCACGACTGGACAGGTCCTTCCTACGAGCAGTACTTC

J gene: TRBJ1-4
D gene: TRBD1
V gene: TRBV7-7
clone size: NA
CDR3 protein: CATDTGGGEKLFF
CDR3 DNA: TGTGCTACCGATACAGGGGGGGGTGAAAAACTGTTTTTT

J gene: TRBJ2-3
D gene: NA
V gene: TRBV6-2/TRBV6-3
clone size: NA
CDR3 protein: CASSYLVPLDTQYF
CDR3 DNA: TGTGCCAGCAGTTACCTTGTGCCTCTCGATACGCAGTATTTT

J gene: TRBJ2-5
D gene: TRBD2
V gene: TRBV4-2
clone size: NA
CDR3 protein: CASSPDPSEAGIDQETQYF
CDR3 DNA: TGTGCCAGCAGCCCTGACCCTTCCGAAGCGGGGATCGACCAAGAGACCCAGTACTTC

J gene: TRBJ1-1
D gene: NA
V gene: TRBV10-3
clone size: once
CDR3 protein: CAISGAAQNTEAFF
CDR3 DNA: TGTGCCATCAGTGGAGCAGCTCAGAACACTGAAGCTTTCTTT

J gene: TRBJ2-5
D gene: TRBD1
V gene: TRBV4-1
clone size: once
CDR3 protein: CASSQPDRIQETQYF
CDR3 DNA: TGCGCCAGCAGCCAACCGGACAGGATCCAAGAGACCCAGTACTTC

J gene: TRBJ1-2
D gene: NA
V gene: TRBV25-1
clone size: few
CDR3 protein: CASSEYMGGHGYTF
CDR3 DNA: TGTGCCAGCAGTGAATATATGGGGGGCCATGGCTACACCTTC

J gene: TRBJ2-5
D gene: NA
V gene: TRBV29-1
clone size: few
CDR3 protein: CSATQGTDTQETQYF
CDR3 DNA: TGCAGCGCTACCCAAGGGACGGACACCCAAGAGACCCAGTACTTC

J gene: TRBJ2-7
D gene: NA
V gene: TRBV28
clone size: many
CDR3 protein: CASSTYEQYF
CDR3 DNA: TGTGCCAGCAGTACCTACGAGCAGTACTTC